These T cell receptor beta chains were read from a single sample in a study of follicular helper T cells after annual influenza vaccination. Measured with immunoSEQ multiplex PCR; TCRdb has only the in-frame clones, and not every one. The sample gives approximately 9,500 clones, approximately 83% of which show up once; over 0.65% is in the top ten. Sequences were derived from CXCR5- memory CD4+ T cells sorted from blood, sampled 7 days after influenza vaccination. These receptors were obtained from an adult who received the influenza vaccine. Each CDR3 is given without its conserved first and last residue. A D gene is named only where the DNA matches it firmly. Size is stated for part of the rows, as once, few or many counts, or as a class when the clone is expanded.

clone size: .; J gene: TRBJ2-1; V gene: TRBV29-1; D gene: .; CDR3 protein: SVDTGVLYNEQF
clone size: .; J gene: TRBJ2-3; V gene: TRBV7-2; D gene: TRBD2; CDR3 protein: ASSLRGTSGIPDTQY
clone size: few; J gene: TRBJ1-5; V gene: TRBV10-3; D gene: .; CDR3 protein: AISRDRNQPQH
clone size: .; J gene: TRBJ1-1; V gene: TRBV7-8; D gene: .; CDR3 protein: ASSLFPPGVNTEAF
clone size: .; J gene: TRBJ2-5; V gene: TRBV2; D gene: .; CDR3 protein: ASSEGRGQTQY
clone size: .; J gene: TRBJ2-7; V gene: TRBV18; D gene: TRBD2; CDR3 protein: ASSPPWAGRGQDEQY
clone size: .; J gene: TRBJ2-5; V gene: TRBV9; D gene: TRBD2; CDR3 protein: ASSVVASGGAETQY
clone size: .; J gene: TRBJ2-7; V gene: TRBV6-1; D gene: .; CDR3 protein: ASSRDLTTYEQY
clone size: .; J gene: TRBJ2-1; V gene: TRBV6-6; D gene: TRBD1; CDR3 protein: ASSQTPGTGAF
clone size: .; J gene: TRBJ2-2; V gene: TRBV29-1; D gene: TRBD1; CDR3 protein: SGPGTGNTGELF
clone size: .; J gene: TRBJ2-7; V gene: TRBV27; D gene: .; CDR3 protein: ASSLRHRSSYEQY
clone size: .; J gene: TRBJ2-7; V gene: TRBV6-5; D gene: .; CDR3 protein: ASRRDSYEQY
clone size: .; J gene: TRBJ1-1; V gene: TRBV4-2; D gene: .; CDR3 protein: ASSQVGIVNTEAF
clone size: .; J gene: TRBJ2-3; V gene: TRBV4-1; D gene: TRBD2; CDR3 protein: ASSQDYGLAAFTDTQY
clone size: .; J gene: TRBJ1-2; V gene: TRBV7-2; D gene: TRBD1; CDR3 protein: ASSLRDRLLYGYT
clone size: .; J gene: TRBJ1-1; V gene: TRBV18; D gene: .; CDR3 protein: ASSEATNTEAF
clone size: .; J gene: TRBJ2-1; V gene: TRBV7-2; D gene: TRBD2; CDR3 protein: AASPSGTYNEQF
clone size: .; J gene: TRBJ1-6; V gene: TRBV28; D gene: TRBD1; CDR3 protein: ASSSGTDRVSLH
clone size: few; J gene: TRBJ1-5; V gene: TRBV19; D gene: TRBD1; CDR3 protein: ASSITGEYQPQH
clone size: .; J gene: TRBJ2-1; V gene: TRBV30; D gene: TRBD2; CDR3 protein: AWSRVAGGPEQF
clone size: .; J gene: TRBJ2-4; V gene: TRBV18; D gene: .; CDR3 protein: ASSPGTRSGNIQY
clone size: .; J gene: TRBJ1-2; V gene: TRBV4-3; D gene: .; CDR3 protein: ASSQGPHKNYGYT
clone size: .; J gene: TRBJ2-7; V gene: TRBV4-2; D gene: .; CDR3 protein: ASSQVGPSPYEQY
clone size: once; J gene: TRBJ2-4; V gene: TRBV5-1; D gene: .; CDR3 protein: ASSLGGGTKNIQY
clone size: once; J gene: TRBJ1-1; V gene: TRBV6-5; D gene: .; CDR3 protein: ASSFRTANTEAF
clone size: .; J gene: TRBJ1-2; V gene: TRBV4-3; D gene: TRBD1; CDR3 protein: ASSRPGQGRDGYT
clone size: .; J gene: TRBJ2-1; V gene: TRBV7-2; D gene: TRBD2; CDR3 protein: ASSLASGGGNEQF
clone size: once; J gene: TRBJ1-1; V gene: TRBV28; D gene: TRBD1; CDR3 protein: ASRTGGQDTEAF
clone size: .; J gene: TRBJ1-3; V gene: TRBV18; D gene: .; CDR3 protein: ASSPGLSSGNTIY
clone size: .; J gene: TRBJ1-1; V gene: TRBV30; D gene: .; CDR3 protein: AWSRMNTEAF
clone size: few; J gene: TRBJ1-6; V gene: TRBV27; D gene: .; CDR3 protein: ASSLKFSPLH
clone size: .; J gene: TRBJ1-5; V gene: TRBV19; D gene: TRBD1; CDR3 protein: ASSMWTGSNQPQH
clone size: .; J gene: TRBJ1-5; V gene: TRBV5-1; D gene: .; CDR3 protein: ASSLEGGGNQPQH
clone size: .; J gene: TRBJ1-1; V gene: TRBV4-2; D gene: .; CDR3 protein: ASSQGGMEILDTEAF
clone size: .; J gene: TRBJ2-3; V gene: TRBV5-1; D gene: TRBD2; CDR3 protein: ASRPGVVAGGSGNTQY
clone size: .; J gene: TRBJ1-5; V gene: TRBV25-1; D gene: TRBD1; CDR3 protein: ASRQTGSNQPQH
clone size: .; J gene: TRBJ2-1; V gene: TRBV29-1; D gene: TRBD2; CDR3 protein: SVHPMGTRGAGEF
clone size: .; J gene: TRBJ2-5; V gene: TRBV5-1; D gene: .; CDR3 protein: ASSPGAGETQY
clone size: .; J gene: TRBJ1-5; V gene: TRBV19; D gene: .; CDR3 protein: ASSIAPGGAVNQPQH